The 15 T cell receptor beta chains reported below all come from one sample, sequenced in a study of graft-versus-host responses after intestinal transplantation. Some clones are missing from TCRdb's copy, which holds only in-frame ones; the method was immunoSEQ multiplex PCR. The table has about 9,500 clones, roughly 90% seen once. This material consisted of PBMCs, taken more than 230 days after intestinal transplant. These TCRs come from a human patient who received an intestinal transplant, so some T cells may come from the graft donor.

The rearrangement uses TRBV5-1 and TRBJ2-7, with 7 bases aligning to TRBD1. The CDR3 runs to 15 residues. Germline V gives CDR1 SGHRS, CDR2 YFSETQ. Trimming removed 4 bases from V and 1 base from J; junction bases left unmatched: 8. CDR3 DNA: TGCGCCAGCAGCCCCCGGACAGGTGCTTCCTACGAGCAGTACTTC. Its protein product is CASSPRTGASYEQYF.

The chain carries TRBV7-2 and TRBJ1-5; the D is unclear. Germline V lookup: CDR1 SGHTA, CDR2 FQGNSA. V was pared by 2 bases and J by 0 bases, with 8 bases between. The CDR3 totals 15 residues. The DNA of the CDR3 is TGTGCCAGCAGCTTATCGGACTATAGCAATCAGCCCCAGCATTTT. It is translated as CASSLSDYSNQPQHF.

CDR3 in DNA: TGTGCCAGCAGCTTAAGTTCAGGACTCATTGGAAACACCATATATTTT. This codes for CASSLSSGLIGNTIYF. The chain couples TRBV7-8 to TRBJ1-3, with unresolved D. Germline V gene sequence: CDR1 SGHVS, CDR2 FQNEAQ. There are 16 residues in the CDR3. V lost 2 bases and J lost 3, with 14 bases in between.

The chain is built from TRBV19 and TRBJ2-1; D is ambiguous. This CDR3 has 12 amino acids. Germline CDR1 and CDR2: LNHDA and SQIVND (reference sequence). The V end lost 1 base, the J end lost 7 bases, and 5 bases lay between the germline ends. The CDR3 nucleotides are TGTGCCAGTAGTATAGGAAGTAATGAGCAGTTCTTC. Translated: CASSIGSNEQFF.

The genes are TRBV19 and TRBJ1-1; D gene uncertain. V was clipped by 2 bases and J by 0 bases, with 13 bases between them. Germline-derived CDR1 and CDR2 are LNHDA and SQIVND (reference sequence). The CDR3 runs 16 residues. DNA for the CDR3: TGTGCCAGTAGTATAAGGATAGGTCGGTTGAACACTGAAGCTTTCTTT. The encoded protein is CASSIRIGRLNTEAFF.

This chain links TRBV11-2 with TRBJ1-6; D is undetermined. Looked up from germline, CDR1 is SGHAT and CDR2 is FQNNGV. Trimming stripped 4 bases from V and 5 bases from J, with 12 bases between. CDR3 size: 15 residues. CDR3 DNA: TGTGCCAGCAGCTACCGACTGAGCCATAATTCACCCCTCCACTTT. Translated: CASSYRLSHNSPLHF.

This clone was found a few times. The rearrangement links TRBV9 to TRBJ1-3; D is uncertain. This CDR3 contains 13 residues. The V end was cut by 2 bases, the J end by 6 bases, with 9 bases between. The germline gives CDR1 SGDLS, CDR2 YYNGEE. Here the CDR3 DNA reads TGTGCCAGCAGCGTGGAGAATCAAAACACCATATATTTT. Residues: CASSVENQNTIYF.

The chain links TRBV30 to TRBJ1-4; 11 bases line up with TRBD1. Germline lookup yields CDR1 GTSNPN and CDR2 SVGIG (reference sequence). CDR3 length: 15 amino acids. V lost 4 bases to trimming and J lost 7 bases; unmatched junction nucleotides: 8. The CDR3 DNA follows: TGTGCCTGGACCGGGACAGGGGGATGGGGTGAAAAACTGTTTTTT. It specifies CAWTGTGGWGEKLFF. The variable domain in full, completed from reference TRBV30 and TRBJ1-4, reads SQTIHQWPATLVQPVGSPLSLECTVEGTSNPNLYWYRQAAGRGLQLLFYSVGIGQISSEVPQNLSASRPQDRQFILSSKKLLLSDSGFYLCAWTGTGGWGEKLFFGSGTQLSVL.

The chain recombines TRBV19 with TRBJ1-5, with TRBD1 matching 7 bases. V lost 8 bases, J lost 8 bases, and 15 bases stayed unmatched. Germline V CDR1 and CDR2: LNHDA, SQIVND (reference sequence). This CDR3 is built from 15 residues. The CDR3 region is CASLSLTGNIEPQHF. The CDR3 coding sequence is TGTGCCAGTTTATCCTTGACAGGGAATATAGAGCCCCAGCATTTT.

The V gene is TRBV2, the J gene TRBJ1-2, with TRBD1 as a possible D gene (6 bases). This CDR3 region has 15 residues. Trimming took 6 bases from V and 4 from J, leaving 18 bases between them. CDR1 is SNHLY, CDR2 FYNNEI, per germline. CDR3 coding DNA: TGTGCCAGCAGGGGCTGGACAGCCGGCCCCTATGGCTACACCTTC. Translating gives CASRGWTAGPYGYTF.

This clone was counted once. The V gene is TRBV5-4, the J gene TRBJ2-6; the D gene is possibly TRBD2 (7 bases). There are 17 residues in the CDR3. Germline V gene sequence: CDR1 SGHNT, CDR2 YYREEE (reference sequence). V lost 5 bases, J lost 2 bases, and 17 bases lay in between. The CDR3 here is CASSSSGEGTGANVLTF. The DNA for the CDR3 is TGTGCCAGCAGTTCCTCAGGGGAGGGGACTGGGGCCAACGTCCTGACTTTC.

DNA of the CDR3: TGTGCCAGCAGCCGGGGAGCGGGGAGCTCCTACAATGAGCAGTTCTTC. Amino acids: CASSRGAGSSYNEQFF. V gene TRBV7-6 combines with J gene TRBJ2-1; 7 nucleotides agree with TRBD2. The CDR3 has 16 amino acids. Trimming at V came to 5 bases and at J to 0 bases, leaving 7 bases not matched to a gene. Germline V gives CDR1 SGHVS, CDR2 FNYEAQ.

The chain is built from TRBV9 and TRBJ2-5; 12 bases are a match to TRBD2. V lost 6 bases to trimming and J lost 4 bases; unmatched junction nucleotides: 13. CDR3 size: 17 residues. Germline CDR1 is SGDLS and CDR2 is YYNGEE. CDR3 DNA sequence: TGTGCCAGCACGGGGCTAGCGGGAGGGCCGAGTCCAGAGACCCAGTACTTC. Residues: CASTGLAGGPSPETQYF.

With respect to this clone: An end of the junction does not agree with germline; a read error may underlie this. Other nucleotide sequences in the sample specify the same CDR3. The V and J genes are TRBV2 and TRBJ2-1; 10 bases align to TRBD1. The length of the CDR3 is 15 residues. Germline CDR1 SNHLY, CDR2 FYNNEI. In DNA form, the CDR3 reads TGTGCCAGCAGTTCCGGGACAGGGGTCTACAATGAACAGTTCTTC. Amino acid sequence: CASSSGTGVYNEQFF.

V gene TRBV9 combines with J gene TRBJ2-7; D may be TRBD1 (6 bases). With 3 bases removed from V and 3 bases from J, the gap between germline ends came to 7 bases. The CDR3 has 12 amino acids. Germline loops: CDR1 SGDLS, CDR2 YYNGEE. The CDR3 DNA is TGTGCCAGCAGCGCACAGGGCTACGAGCAGTACTTC. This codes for CASSAQGYEQYF.